A single sample is the source of the 31 T cell receptor beta chains below, sequenced in a study of T cell responses to AZD1222 COVID-19 vaccine. TCRdb keeps only in-frame clones here, not all; method: immunoSEQ multiplex PCR. The sample records 120,000 to 150,000 clones, about nine tenths being singletons. The input for sequencing was peripheral blood, taken on day 0 of MenACWY control vaccination. The receptors derive from an adult in good health.

V gene TRBV4-2 combines with J gene TRBJ2-1; 10 bases are shared with TRBD1. CDR1 is LGHNA and CDR2 is YNFKEQ in the germline V gene. The CDR3 is made up of 15 amino acids. The trim removed 4 bases at V and 8 bases at J, leaving 8 bases unmatched. The CDR3 region has the DNA TGTGCCAGCAGCCCCCTCGTGGACAGGGGGTATGAGCAGTTCTTC. It specifies CASSPLVDRGYEQFF.

V usage is TRBV18 and J usage is TRBJ2-1; D unresolved. In germline, CDR1 is KGHSH, CDR2 LQKENI. Trimming left V 2 bases short and J 2 bases short, with 7 bases between. The CDR3 sequence is 14 residues long. CDR3 DNA: TGTGCCAGCTCACCAGGGTTAGCCTACAATGAGCAGTTCTTC. Its protein is CASSPGLAYNEQFF. Variable domain in full (rest from reference TRBV18 and TRBJ2-1): NAGVMQNPRHLVRRRGQEARLRCSPMKGHSHVYWYRQLPEEGLKFMVYLQKENIIDESGMPKERFSAEFPKEGPSILRIQQVVRGDSAAYFCASSPGLAYNEQFFGPGTRLTVL.

The chain combines TRBV5-1 with TRBJ2-7; no clear D gene. Germline loops: CDR1 SGHRS, CDR2 YFSETQ. V lost 2 bases and J lost 5, with 14 bases in between. This CDR3 has 14 amino acids. The CDR3 sequence is CASSLVELFNEQYF. DNA for the CDR3: TGCGCCAGCAGCTTAGTGGAGCTATTCAACGAGCAGTACTTC.

The chain carries TRBV7-3 and TRBJ2-1; 9 bases match TRBD1. The CDR3 is 16 residues long. Looked up from germline, CDR1 is SGHTA and CDR2 is FQGTGA. J was trimmed by 4 bases and V by 4 bases; bases with no gene match: 8. CDR3 bases: TGTGCCAGCAGCTCAAATGGACAGGGGCAGTACAATGAGCAGTTCTTC. Translated: CASSSNGQGQYNEQFF. The complete variable domain, with remaining parts taken from reference TRBV7-3 and TRBJ2-1, reads GAGVSQTPSNKVTEKGKYVELRCDPISGHTALYWYRQSLGQGPEFLIYFQGTGAADDSGLPNDRFFAVRPEGSVSTLKIQRTERGDSAVYLCASSSNGQGQYNEQFFGPGTRLTVL.

The rearrangement joins TRBV5-6 to TRBJ1-3; TRBD1 might be the D (5 bases). The CDR3 has 15 amino acids. In germline, CDR1 is SGHDT, CDR2 YYEEEE. Trimming removed 2 bases from V and 3 bases from J, with 12 bases in between. The CDR3 region is CASSFEGLGGNTIYF. The CDR3 DNA reads as TGTGCCAGCAGCTTCGAGGGGTTGGGTGGAAACACCATATATTTT.

The CDR3 coding sequence is TGCGCCAGCAGTGTTGGGGGCGGCACCGGGGAGCTGTTTTTT. Translating it yields CASSVGGGTGELFF. The chain links TRBV10-2 to TRBJ2-2; tentatively, D is TRBD1 (6 bases). Germline CDR1 reads WSHSY; CDR2 reads SAAADI. The CDR3 totals 14 residues. Between the trimmed V and J ends, which lost 4 bases and 4 bases, there was a span of 10 bases.

The chain is built from TRBV30 and TRBJ1-1; 7 nucleotides agree with TRBD1. There are 15 residues in the CDR3. The trim removed 3 bases at V and 10 bases at J, leaving 17 bases unmatched. The germline V gene has CDR1 GTSNPN and CDR2 SVGIG (reference sequence). CDR3 bases: TGTGCCTGGAGCCCACCGGACAGGAGCTCGGTAGGAGCTTTCTTT. Its translation is CAWSPPDRSSVGAFF.

The chain joins TRBV4-1 to TRBJ2-7; the D call may be TRBD1 or TRBD2 (5 bases each). The germline gives CDR1 MGHRA, CDR2 YSYEKL. Trimming removed 8 bases from V and 7 bases from J, with 12 bases in between. The CDR3 length is 11 residues. CDR3 in DNA: TGCGCCAGCGGGACCCTGGGGGAGCAGTACTTC. This encodes CASGTLGEQYF.

The chain's CDR3 is CASTGTGLSTEAFF. The DNA of the CDR3 is TGTGCCAGTACCGGGACGGGGCTTAGCACTGAAGCTTTCTTT. This chain joins TRBV19 and TRBJ1-1; tentative D call: TRBD1 (5 bases). CDR1 is LNHDA, CDR2 SQIVND, per germline (reference sequence). This CDR3 spans 14 amino acids. Trimming removed 7 bases from V and 4 bases from J, with 16 bases in between.

The chain couples TRBV10-1 to TRBJ2-3; D uncertain. The V gene's germline CDR1 is WNHNN and CDR2 SYGVQD (reference sequence). The V end was cut by 7 bases, the J end by 2 bases, with 4 bases between. The CDR3 length is 11 residues. Here the CDR3 reads CASKHTDTQYF. The CDR3 coding sequence is TGCGCCAGCAAACACACAGATACGCAGTATTTT.

The chain uses TRBV5-1 and TRBJ1-3; no reliable D call. The CDR3 length is 16 residues. CDR1 SGHRS and CDR2 YFSETQ come from the germline V gene. The germline V and J ends were trimmed by 2 bases and 3 bases, with 15 bases remaining between them. The CDR3: CASSFLSRAGGNTIYF. CDR3 sequence (DNA): TGCGCCAGCAGCTTTCTGTCTCGGGCAGGTGGAAACACCATATATTTT.

This chain links TRBV19 with TRBJ2-7; D may correspond to TRBD1 or TRBD2 (6 bases each). The CDR3 covers 14 residues. V was trimmed by 4 bases and J by 5 bases, leaving 15 bases between them. The germline V gene has CDR1 LNHDA and CDR2 SQIVND (reference sequence). CDR3 loop: CASSTGTRRDEQYF. CDR3 DNA: TGTGCCAGTAGTACCGGGACAAGGAGGGACGAGCAGTACTTC. Full variable domain (missing parts from reference TRBV19 and TRBJ2-7): DGGITQSPKYLFRKEGQNVTLSCEQNLNHDAMYWYRQDPGQGLRLIYYSQIVNDFQKGDIAEGYSVSREKKESFPLTVTSAQKNPTAFYLCASSTGTRRDEQYFGPGTRLTVT.

The V call is TRBV24-1, the J call TRBJ2-3, with 8 bases aligning to TRBD1. With V trimmed by 4 bases and J by 6 bases, 5 bases remained unmatched. Germline V gives CDR1 KGHDR, CDR2 SFDVKD. The CDR3 contains 14 residues. The CDR3 loop reads CATSESYRGDTQYF. The CDR3 DNA sequence: TGTGCCACCAGTGAGTCTTACAGGGGGGATACGCAGTATTTT.

This clone was observed once. The gene calls are TRBV4-3 and TRBJ2-5; D is perhaps TRBD2 (6 bases). Trimming took 1 base from V and 5 from J, leaving 17 bases between them. Germline CDR1 LGHNA, CDR2 YSLEER. The CDR3 totals 16 residues. In DNA form, the CDR3 reads TGCGCCAGCAGCCAAGCTTCCGGCGGGGCAGGGGAGACCCAGTACTTC. Its translation: CASSQASGGAGETQYF.

The V call is TRBV4-3, the J call TRBJ1-6; D unresolved. CDR3 size: 13 residues. Looked up from germline, CDR1 is LGHNA and CDR2 is YSLEER. Trimming pared 0 bases from V and 6 bases from J, leaving 3 bases between. CDR3 nucleotides: TGCGCCAGCAGCCAAGAAGGTAATTCACCCCTCCACTTT. Protein: CASSQEGNSPLHF.

This CDR3 is CATSDSGGAGETQYF. The CDR3 DNA is TGTGCCACCAGTGATAGCGGGGGGGCCGGGGAGACCCAGTACTTC. The V and J genes are TRBV24-1 and TRBJ2-5; TRBD2 matches 10 bases. Germline lookup yields CDR1 KGHDR and CDR2 SFDVKD. J lost 5 bases, V lost 3 bases, and 5 bases had no gene match. CDR3 size: 15 residues.

V and J are TRBV6-6 and TRBJ1-4; D is unresolved. Between the trimmed V and J ends, which lost 7 bases and 0 bases, there was a span of 3 bases. The germline V gene has CDR1 MNHNY and CDR2 SVGAGI (reference sequence). The CDR3 length is 12 residues. CDR3 DNA sequence: TGTGCCAGCATTGCAACTAATGAAAAACTGTTTTTT. This sequence encodes CASIATNEKLFF.

V and J are TRBV7-2 and TRBJ2-2, with D possibly matching TRBD2 (5 bases). Per the germline V gene, CDR1 is SGHTA and CDR2 is FQGNSA. The CDR3 has 15 residues. Trimming left V 2 bases short and J 3 bases short, with 10 bases between. In DNA, the CDR3 is TGTGCCAGCAGCTTAAGATCCGGGGACACCGGGGAGCTGTTTTTT. It translates to CASSLRSGDTGELFF.

This clone was recorded only once. The gene calls are TRBV5-4 and TRBJ2-2; D call uncertain. Germline lookup yields CDR1 SGHNT and CDR2 YYREEE (reference sequence). The ends were cut back, 5 bases at V and 3 bases at J, with 14 bases in the middle. This CDR3 contains 15 residues. For the CDR3, the DNA is TGTGCCAGCAGTCCAACGCTTTTACACACCGGGGAGCTGTTTTTT. Translating gives CASSPTLLHTGELFF.

V usage is TRBV5-1 and J usage is TRBJ1-2; weak D call: TRBD1 (6 bases). The CDR3 runs to 15 residues. Trimming shortened V by 4 bases and J by 1 base, and 14 bases separated the two germline ends. CDR1 is SGHRS and CDR2 is YFSETQ in the germline V gene. The CDR3 reads CASSEGESNNYGYTF. CDR3 DNA sequence: TGCGCCAGCAGCGAGGGGGAGAGTAATAACTATGGCTACACCTTC.

As concerns this clone: The same CDR3 also results from other DNA sequences found in this sample. This chain connects TRBV6-5 to TRBJ1-1; 7 nucleotides match TRBD1. This CDR3 region has 13 residues. With 5 bases clipped from V and 4 bases from J, the junction kept 4 bases outside the gene matches. CDR1 is MNHEY and CDR2 is SVGAGI in the germline V gene. The CDR3 protein is CASSLQGGTEAFF. In DNA form, the CDR3 reads TGTGCCAGCAGTCTTCAGGGGGGCACTGAAGCTTTCTTT.

The rearrangement joins TRBV15 to TRBJ2-7, with TRBD1 identical over 8 bases. Looked up from germline, CDR1 is LNHNV and CDR2 is YYDKDF (reference sequence). V was pared by 6 bases and J by 3 bases, with 7 bases of the junction left unmatched. CDR3 length: 14 amino acids. The CDR3 bases are TGTGCCACCAGGACATCCGGGACAGGCTACGAGCAGTACTTC. It yields the protein CATRTSGTGYEQYF.

The chain employs TRBV18 and TRBJ1-4; D unclear. Germline assignment: CDR1 KGHSH and CDR2 LQKENI. The CDR3 covers 15 residues. V lost 1 base to trimming and J lost 3 bases, with 9 bases between them. The CDR3 DNA reads TGTGCCAGCTCACCACGTTTAGCCGCTAATGAAAAACTGTTTTTT. It is translated as CASSPRLAANEKLFF.

The gene calls are TRBV7-2 and TRBJ2-2; 10 bases match TRBD2. J lost 5 bases, V lost 2 bases, and 2 bases had no gene match. CDR3 size: 15 residues. CDR1 is SGHTA and CDR2 is FQGNSA in the germline V gene. The CDR3 nucleotides read TGTGCCAGCAGCTTATCTAGCGGGAGAACCGGGGAGCTGTTTTTT. This gives the protein CASSLSSGRTGELFF.

The chain couples TRBV4-3 to TRBJ2-7; 7 nucleotides agree with TRBD1. There are 14 residues in the CDR3. V gave up 1 base and J gave up 7 bases; unmatched junction bases: 7. CDR1 LGHNA and CDR2 YSLEER come from the germline V gene. CDR3 bases: TGCGCCAGCAGCCAAGGACAGGGTTATGAAGAGCAGTACTTC. The encoded protein is CASSQGQGYEEQYF.

This clone was counted a single time. This chain uses TRBV3-1 (or the pseudogene TRBV3-2) with TRBJ1-1; possibly TRBD1 for D (5 bases). From germline, CDR1 is LGHDT and CDR2 YNNKEL (reference sequence). The CDR3 has 16 amino acids. V was cut by 6 bases and J by 3 bases, with 20 bases left in between. CDR3 sequence: CASSQSLRGEDTEAFF. The CDR3 DNA reads as TGTGCCAGCAGTCAATCACTCCGGGGGGAAGACACTGAAGCTTTCTTT.

The J gene is TRBJ1-3, the V gene TRBV7-3, with 7 nucleotides matching TRBD1. CDR1 SGHTA and CDR2 FQGTGA come from the germline V gene. The CDR3 spans 15 residues. V dropped 1 base and J dropped 4; count of bases not matched to a gene: 4. This CDR3 reads CASSLSPGGGNTIYF. CDR3 in DNA: TGTGCCAGCAGCTTAAGTCCAGGGGGAGGAAACACCATATATTTT.

The CDR3 bases are TGTGCCAGCAGCTTCGGTTTCAGCACAGATACGCAGTATTTT. It is translated as CASSFGFSTDTQYF. V and J are TRBV7-3 and TRBJ2-3; D gene uncertain. Germline V gene data show CDR1 as SGHTA and CDR2 as FQGTGA. Trimming removed 3 bases from V and 0 bases from J, with 7 bases in between. The CDR3 is made up of 14 amino acids.

A word on this clone: Other nucleotide sequences in the sample specify the same CDR3. The chain is built from TRBV28 and TRBJ1-1; D is ambiguous. Germline CDR1 and CDR2: MDHEN and SYDVKM. V lost 3 bases to trimming and J lost 4 bases, with 3 bases between them. CDR3 size: 11 residues. CDR3 in amino acids: CASSLGTEAFF. In nucleotides, the CDR3 is TGTGCCAGCAGTTTGGGCACTGAAGCTTTCTTT.

The chain links TRBV24-1 to TRBJ1-5; D ambiguous. Germline V lookup: CDR1 KGHDR, CDR2 SFDVKD. This CDR3 spans 15 amino acids. Trimming took off 6 bases at V and 0 bases at J, with 11 bases between the two ends. The chain's CDR3 is CATSWAAYSNQPQHF. The CDR3 nucleotides are TGTGCCACCAGTTGGGCAGCCTATAGCAATCAGCCCCAGCATTTT.

This chain links TRBV10-3 with TRBJ2-3; the match to TRBD2 covers 11 bases. The germline V gene has CDR1 ENHRY and CDR2 SYGVKD. The trim removed 4 bases at V and 0 bases at J, leaving 9 bases unmatched. The CDR3 loop spans 18 amino acids. CDR3 nucleotides: TGTGCCATCAGTGGCGGGCCGGGACTAGCGGTAAGCACAGATACGCAGTATTTT. It is translated as CAISGGPGLAVSTDTQYF.